The 5 T cell receptor beta chains listed next were all sequenced from one sample in a study of blood T cell repertoires in COVID-19. This table comes from immunoSEQ multiplex PCR, and its TCRdb copy is limited to in-frame clones, with some not included. The table has 130,000 to 150,000 clones, roughly 84% seen once. What was sequenced was PBMCs or T cells enriched from blood (not recorded which). The receptors here all came from a woman in her forties or fifties who had been exposed to COVID-19.

The J gene is TRBJ2-5, the V gene TRBV28, with 7 bases aligning to TRBD2. CDR3 length: 13 residues. Per germline, CDR1 MDHEN and CDR2 SYDVKM. The CDR3 spells CATREGRGETQYF. The CDR3 DNA sequence: TGTGCAACAAGGGAGGGCAGAGGCGAGACCCAGTACTTC.

The CDR3 reads CASSMGLLNTEAFF. The CDR3 DNA reads TGTGCCAGTAGTATGGGACTGCTTAACACTGAAGCTTTCTTT. The genes are TRBV19 and TRBJ1-1; TRBD1 might be the D (5 bases). This CDR3 spans 14 amino acids. Trimming removed 3 bases at V and 2 bases at J, with 10 bases between. Germline V gene data show CDR1 as LNHDA and CDR2 as SQIVND (reference sequence).

This chain uses TRBV3-1 (or the pseudogene TRBV3-2) with TRBJ2-3; D unclear. CDR3 length: 14 residues. Per germline, CDR1 LGHDT and CDR2 YNNKEL (reference sequence). V shed 1 base and J shed 6 bases, with 11 bases lying between them. CDR3 sequence: CASSQVQSMDTQYF. Written as DNA, the CDR3 is TGTGCCAGCAGCCAAGTACAGTCAATGGATACGCAGTATTTT.

The chain joins TRBV27 to TRBJ2-7; D might be TRBD1 (5 bases). This CDR3 is 12 amino acids long. Germline CDR1 and CDR2: MNHEY and SMNVEV (reference sequence). Trimming shortened V by 4 bases and J by 6 bases, and 10 bases separated the two germline ends. The CDR3 is CASSYRSGEQYF. As DNA, the CDR3 is TGTGCCAGCAGTTACAGGTCGGGCGAGCAGTACTTC.

This rearrangement joins TRBV18 to TRBJ2-7; TRBD2 matches at 14 bases. J lost 6 bases, V lost 6 bases, and 4 bases had no gene match. CDR3 size: 14 residues. Looked up from germline, CDR1 is KGHSH and CDR2 is LQKENI. CDR3 in amino acids: CASSQGTSGSEQYF. The CDR3 bases are TGTGCCAGCTCTCAGGGGACTAGCGGGAGCGAGCAGTACTTC.